Below are 3 T cell receptor beta chains sequenced from a single sample in a study of sequential checkpoint blockade in melanoma. TCRdb keeps only in-frame clones here, not all; method: immunoSEQ multiplex PCR. The table shows approximately 13,000 clones, with roughly 70% occurring only once. Treatment indicated: randomized to nivolumab then ipilimumab (arm A) or the reverse (arm B). Material: CD8+ T cells sorted from blood (inferred from file names), obtained from a patient given nivolumab and ipilimumab in sequence. These receptors were collected from a human donor with melanoma.

The chain joins TRBV29-1 to TRBJ1-2; TRBD1 might be the D (6 bases). Germline assignment: CDR1 SQVTM and CDR2 ANQGSEA. The CDR3 spans 14 residues. Trimming left V 3 bases short and J 6 bases short, with 17 bases between. The CDR3 DNA sequence: TGCAGCGTTGAGCGGGGGGGGGCGCATGATGGCTACACCTTC. Residues: CSVERGGAHDGYTF.

This chain links TRBV7-9 with TRBJ1-1; TRBD1 matches 7 bases. Germline V gives CDR1 SEHNR, CDR2 FQNEAQ (reference sequence). V gave up 1 base and J gave up 4 bases; unmatched junction bases: 6. The CDR3 totals 15 residues. This CDR3 is CASSLVFRGSTEAFF. CDR3 nucleotides: TGTGCCAGCAGCTTAGTTTTCAGGGGGAGCACTGAAGCTTTCTTT.

In this sample, this clone turned up a few times. This chain joins TRBV6-5 and TRBJ2-2; perhaps TRBD1 as D (5 bases). Germline lookup yields CDR1 MNHEY and CDR2 SVGAGI. Trimming took off 2 bases at V and 7 bases at J, with 11 bases between the two ends. CDR3 length: 14 amino acids. CDR3 loop: CASSYAGYGGELFF. The CDR3 bases are TGTGCCAGCAGTTACGCAGGGTACGGCGGGGAGCTGTTTTTT.